This T cell receptor beta chain was recorded in a study of cytomegalovirus exposure and HLA in healthy donors. Worth noting for this clone: The same CDR3 also results from other DNA sequences found in this sample.

Use of 60 Vbeta and 13 Jbeta primers characterized the PCR. This table comes from immunoSEQ multiplex PCR, and its TCRdb copy is limited to in-frame clones, with some not included. Found here are about 140,000 clones, 70% to 75% of them singletons; the top ten hold roughly 1.7%. V lost 0 bases and J lost 2; bases outside the gene matches: 1. CDR1 is SGHAT and CDR2 is FQNNGV in the germline V gene. This CDR3 region has 15 residues. What was sequenced was PBMCs. This receptor was obtained from a woman under 40 in good health and CMV-seronegative. The chain recombines TRBV11-2 with TRBJ2-7, with 10 bases that match TRBD2. The CDR3 loop reads CASSLELAGTYEQYF. CDR3 coding DNA: TGTGCCAGCAGCTTAGAACTAGCGGGGACCTACGAGCAGTACTTC.